This T cell receptor beta chain comes out of a study of a mutant IDH1 vaccine in newly diagnosed glioma. Study overall: Patients were started on vaccination 4-6 weeks after radiotherapy alone, or with temozolomide cycles. Males made up approximately 62% and females about 40% of treated patients, whose mean age was approximately 44 years. Those enrolled had earlier been treated with radiotherapy, temozolomide, or both, mostly both.

Regarding time point: week 5, during vaccination. Vaccine doses each comprised 300 ug of mutant IDH1 20-mer peptide, with topical imiquimod. The protocol was immunoSEQ multiplex PCR, while the TCRdb copy is restricted to in-frame clones and leaves out a portion. The data show 40,000 to 50,000 clones, roughly 88% seen once. Whole-study results and caveats: Pseudoprogression seemed unrelated to changes in top peripheral T cell clonotypes.

Comment on this clone: What it binds is not known.

Trimming removed 11 bases at V and 1 base at J, with 14 bases between. Per the germline V gene, CDR1 is SGHTA and CDR2 is FQGTGA. This CDR3 spans 13 amino acids. Here the sequenced sample was PBMCs, taken from a glioma patient whose treatment included an IDH1 peptide vaccine. The TCR sequence derives from a man in his forties or fifties with glioma. The chain joins TRBV7-3 to TRBJ1-1, with D possibly TRBD1 on 5 matching bases. CDR3 amino acids: CAGPGLANTEAFF. CDR3 DNA sequence: TGTGCCGGCCCGGGACTGGCGAACACTGAAGCTTTCTTT.